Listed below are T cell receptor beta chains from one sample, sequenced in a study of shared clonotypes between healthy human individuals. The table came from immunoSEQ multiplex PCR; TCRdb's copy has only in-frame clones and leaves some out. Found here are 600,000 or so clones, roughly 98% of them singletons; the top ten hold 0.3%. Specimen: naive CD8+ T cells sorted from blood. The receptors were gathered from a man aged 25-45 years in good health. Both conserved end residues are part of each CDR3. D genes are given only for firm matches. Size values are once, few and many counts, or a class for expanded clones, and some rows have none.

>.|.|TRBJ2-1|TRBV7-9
CAPRRGNEQFF
TGTGCCCCCAGGAGAGGCAATGAGCAGTTCTTC
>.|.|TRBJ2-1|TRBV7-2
CASSLAIAESSYNEQFF
TGTGCCAGCAGCTTGGCGATAGCGGAAAGCTCCTACAATGAGCAGTTCTTC
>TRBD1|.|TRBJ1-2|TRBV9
CASSANRGLNYGYTF
TGTGCCAGCAGCGCAAACAGGGGGCTTAACTATGGCTACACCTTC
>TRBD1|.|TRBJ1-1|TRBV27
CASSLGTGYTEAFF
TGTGCCAGCAGTTTAGGGACAGGGTACACTGAAGCTTTCTTT
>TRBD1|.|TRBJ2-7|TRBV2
CASSEGPRGLNEQYF
TGTGCCAGCAGTGAAGGTCCCAGGGGGCTCAACGAGCAGTACTTC
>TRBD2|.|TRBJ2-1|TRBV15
CATSIAGVYNEQFF
TGTGCCACCAGCATAGCGGGAGTCTACAATGAGCAGTTCTTC
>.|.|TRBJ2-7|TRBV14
CASSPGQRYEQYF
TGTGCCAGCAGCCCAGGACAACGCTACGAGCAGTACTTC
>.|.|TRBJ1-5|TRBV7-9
CASSSTPGQSRYSNQPQHF
TGTGCCAGCAGCTCGACTCCCGGACAGTCCAGATATAGCAATCAGCCCCAGCATTTT
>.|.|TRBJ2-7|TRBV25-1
CATSQGIEYEQYF
TGTGCCACCAGCCAGGGTATAGAGTACGAGCAGTACTTC
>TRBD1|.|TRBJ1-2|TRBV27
CASSRRGLGNYGYTF
TGTGCCAGCAGTCGAAGGGGGCTAGGGAACTATGGCTACACCTTC
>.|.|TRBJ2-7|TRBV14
CASSQDPGGAYEQYF
TGTGCCAGCAGCCAAGACCCAGGGGGGGCCTACGAGCAGTACTTC
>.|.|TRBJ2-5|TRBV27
CASSNFGGLQGTQYF
TGTGCCAGCAGTAATTTCGGGGGCCTACAAGGGACCCAGTACTTC
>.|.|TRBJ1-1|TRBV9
CASSVSHRDEAFF
TGTGCCAGCAGCGTCTCCCACAGGGATGAAGCTTTCTTT
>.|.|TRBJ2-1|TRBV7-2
CASSPGPVDEQFF
TGTGCCAGCAGCCCCGGGCCCGTGGATGAGCAGTTCTTC
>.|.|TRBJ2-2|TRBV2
CATWDIFPGELFF
TGTGCCACCTGGGACATTTTCCCCGGGGAGCTGTTTTTT
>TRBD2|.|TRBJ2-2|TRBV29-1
CSATSGNTGELFF
TGCAGCGCGACTAGCGGGAACACCGGGGAGCTGTTTTTT
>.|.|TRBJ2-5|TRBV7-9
CASSLKGNQETQYF
TGTGCCAGCAGCTTAAAGGGAAACCAAGAGACCCAGTACTTC
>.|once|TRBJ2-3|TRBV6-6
CASSDPGTTGFRTQYF
TGTGCCAGCAGCGACCCCGGGACTACAGGGTTCCGTACGCAGTATTTT
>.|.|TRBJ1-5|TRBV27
CASSTRGGNQPQHF
TGTGCCAGCAGTACGAGGGGTGGCAATCAGCCCCAGCATTTT
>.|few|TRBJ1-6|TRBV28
CASSPRDPWSPLHF
TGTGCCAGCAGTCCCCGGGACCCCTGGTCACCCCTCCACTTT
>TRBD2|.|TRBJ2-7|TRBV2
CASNEREGYEQYF
TGTGCCAGCAACGAGCGGGAGGGGTACGAGCAGTACTTC
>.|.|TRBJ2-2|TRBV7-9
CASSLTPGVSTGELFF
TGTGCCAGCAGCTTAACACCGGGAGTGTCTACCGGGGAGCTGTTTTTT